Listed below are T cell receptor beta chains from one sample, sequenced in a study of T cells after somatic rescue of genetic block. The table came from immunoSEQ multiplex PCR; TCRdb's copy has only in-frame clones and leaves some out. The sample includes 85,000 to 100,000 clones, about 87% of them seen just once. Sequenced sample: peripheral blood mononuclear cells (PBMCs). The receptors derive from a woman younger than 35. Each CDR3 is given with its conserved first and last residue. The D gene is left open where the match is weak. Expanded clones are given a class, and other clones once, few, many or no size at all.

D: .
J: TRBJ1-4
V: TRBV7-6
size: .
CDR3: CASSVRGRGSEKLFF
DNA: TGTGCCAGCAGCGTGAGGGGCAGGGGCTCGGAAAAACTGTTTTTT

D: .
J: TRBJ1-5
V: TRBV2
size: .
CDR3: CASTGGSLDQPQHF
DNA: TGTGCCAGTACCGGGGGCAGTCTAGATCAGCCCCAGCATTTT

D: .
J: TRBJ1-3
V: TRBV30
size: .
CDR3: CAWSLWVMRNTIYF
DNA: TGTGCCTGGAGTCTCTGGGTGATGCGAAACACCATATATTTT

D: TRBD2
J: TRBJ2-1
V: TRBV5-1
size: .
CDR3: CASSLLAGGPGEQFF
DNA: TGCGCCAGCAGCCTACTAGCGGGAGGGCCGGGTGAGCAGTTCTTC

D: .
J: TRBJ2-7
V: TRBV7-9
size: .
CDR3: CASSLGGAGFYEQYF
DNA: TGTGCCAGCAGCCTAGGGGGGGCAGGTTTCTACGAGCAGTACTTC

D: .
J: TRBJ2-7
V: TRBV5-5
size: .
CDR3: CASSLAQAKPYEQYF
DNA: TGTGCCAGCAGCTTGGCACAGGCAAAACCCTACGAGCAGTACTTC

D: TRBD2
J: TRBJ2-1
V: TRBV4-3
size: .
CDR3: CASSPFLIVVSGGAYEQFF
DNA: TGCGCCAGCAGCCCCTTTCTCATCGTAGTTAGCGGGGGCGCTTATGAGCAGTTCTTC

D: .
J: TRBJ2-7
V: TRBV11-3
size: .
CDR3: CASSFPRRSYEQYF
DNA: TGTGCCAGCAGCTTCCCGAGGAGGTCCTACGAGCAGTACTTC

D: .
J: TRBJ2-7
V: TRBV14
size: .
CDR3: CASSPPGQLSYEQYF
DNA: TGTGCCAGCAGCCCACCGGGACAACTGTCCTACGAGCAGTACTTC

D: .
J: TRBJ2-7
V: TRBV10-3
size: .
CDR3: CAIKTGTFPYEQYF
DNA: TGTGCCATCAAAACCGGGACATTCCCCTACGAGCAGTACTTC

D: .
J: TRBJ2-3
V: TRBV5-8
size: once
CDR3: CASTSGLAASTDTQYF
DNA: TGTGCCAGCACCAGCGGGTTAGCGGCTAGCACAGATACGCAGTATTTT

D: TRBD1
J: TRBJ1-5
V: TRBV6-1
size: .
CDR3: CASSAWVGQGPDQPQHF
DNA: TGTGCCAGCAGTGCCTGGGTTGGACAGGGGCCCGATCAGCCCCAGCATTTT

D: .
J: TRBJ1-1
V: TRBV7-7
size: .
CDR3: CASSLAQGTEAFF
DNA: TGTGCTAGCAGCTTGGCCCAGGGGACTGAAGCTTTCTTT

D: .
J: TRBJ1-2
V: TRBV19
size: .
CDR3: CASSTRTTNYGYTF
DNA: TGTGCCAGTAGTACAAGGACAACTAACTATGGCTACACCTTC

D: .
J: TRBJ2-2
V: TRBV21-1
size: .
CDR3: CASSKTPHGGKNTGELFF
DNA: TGTGCCAGCAGCAAAACCCCTCATGGCGGGAAGAACACCGGGGAGCTGTTTTTT

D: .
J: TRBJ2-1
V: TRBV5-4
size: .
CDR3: CASSQRSSYNEQFF
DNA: TGTGCCAGCAGCCAGCGGAGCTCCTACAATGAGCAGTTCTTC

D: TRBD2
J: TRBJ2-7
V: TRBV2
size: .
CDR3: CASRVLAGFREQYF
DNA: TGTGCCAGCAGGGTCCTAGCGGGATTCCGCGAGCAGTACTTC

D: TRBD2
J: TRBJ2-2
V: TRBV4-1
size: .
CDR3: CASSQANLGGRFAGELFF
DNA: TGCGCCAGCAGCCAAGCTAACTTGGGCGGGAGGTTTGCCGGGGAGCTGTTTTTT

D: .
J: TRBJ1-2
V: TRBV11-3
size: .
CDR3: CASSITLRGNYGYTF
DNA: TGTGCCAGCAGCATTACCCTACGGGGCAACTATGGCTACACCTTC

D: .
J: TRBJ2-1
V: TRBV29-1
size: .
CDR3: CSVEAKSSYNEQFF
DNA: TGCAGCGTTGAGGCCAAAAGCTCCTACAATGAGCAGTTCTTC

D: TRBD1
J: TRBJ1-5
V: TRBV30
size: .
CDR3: CAWRGQKNQPQHF
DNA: TGTGCCTGGAGGGGACAGAAAAATCAGCCCCAGCATTTT

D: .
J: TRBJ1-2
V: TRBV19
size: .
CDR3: CASRGSGGPNYGYTF
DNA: TGTGCCAGTAGGGGATCAGGCGGACCAAACTATGGCTACACCTTC

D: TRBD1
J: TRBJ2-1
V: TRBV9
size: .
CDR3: CASSPRGTGEPNEQFF
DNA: TGTGCCAGCAGCCCTAGGGGGACAGGGGAGCCCAATGAGCAGTTCTTC

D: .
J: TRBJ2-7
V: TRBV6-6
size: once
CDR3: CASSYSSSVAYEQYF
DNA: TGTGCCAGCAGTTATAGTTCTAGCGTGGCGTACGAGCAGTACTTC